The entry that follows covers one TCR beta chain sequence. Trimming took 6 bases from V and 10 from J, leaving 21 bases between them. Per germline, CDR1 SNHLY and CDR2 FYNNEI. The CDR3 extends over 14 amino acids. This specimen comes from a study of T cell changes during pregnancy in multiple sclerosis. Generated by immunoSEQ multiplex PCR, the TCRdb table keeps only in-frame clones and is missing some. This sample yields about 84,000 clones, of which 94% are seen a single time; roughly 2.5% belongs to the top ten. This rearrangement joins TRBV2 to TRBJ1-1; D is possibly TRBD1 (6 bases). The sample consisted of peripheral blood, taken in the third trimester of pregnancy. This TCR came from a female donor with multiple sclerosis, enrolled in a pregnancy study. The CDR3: CASSTFGGAMGAFF. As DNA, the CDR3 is TGTGCCAGCAGCACCTTTGGGGGGGCGATGGGAGCTTTCTTT.